This TCR beta chain comes out of a study of patients and donors after allogeneic stem cell transplantation. The CDR3 has 16 residues. CDR1 is SEHNR, CDR2 FQNEAQ, per germline (reference sequence). Trimming took off 6 bases at V and 1 base at J, with 17 bases between the two ends. From the RT-PCR reads, TCRdb called clonotypes with MiXCR, one entry per CDR3 protein. This table has roughly 880,000 distinct CDR3 sequences, 18% appearing once. The gene calls are TRBV7-9 and TRBJ2-3; D call uncertain. Sample: blood, either unsorted or a sorted T cell fraction (not recorded which). This clonotype originated in a human donor who was either an allogeneic HSCT recipient or a stem cell or donor lymphocyte infusion donor (not recorded which). It is not recorded whose cells these are; they may come from a transplant donor. CDR3: CASSRPLNRGTDTQYF. The DNA for the CDR3 is TGTGCCAGCAGTCGGCCTCTGAATCGGGGCACAGATACGCAGTATTTT.